Presented here are 13 T cell receptor beta chains from one specimen sequenced in a study of CD8+ T cells in alopecia areata. The treatment is: oral pan-JAK inhibitor, 5-10 mg twice daily. cDNA serving as the sequencing template came from extracted, reverse transcribed RNA. Profiling relied on immunoSEQ multiplex PCR, and the TCRdb table lists in-frame clones only, not all of them. The sample has around 200,000 clones; 58% are singletons. The specimen comprised CD8+ T cells sorted from blood, sampled at week 24, from a patient treated with tofacitinib. These receptors came from a human donor with alopecia areata.

This clone showed up just a few times. The chain is built from TRBV5-6 and TRBJ2-7, with a weak D call TRBD1 (6 bases). This CDR3 is 12 amino acids long. Trimming took off 4 bases at V and 3 bases at J, with 8 bases between the two ends. CDR1 and CDR2 (germline): SGHDT, YYEEEE. CDR3 region: CASSGTHYEQYF. The CDR3 region has the DNA TGTGCCAGCAGCGGGACACACTACGAGCAGTACTTC.

This clone came up once. V and J are TRBV27 and TRBJ2-1; no clear D gene. CDR1 and CDR2 from the germline V gene are MNHEY and SMNVEV (reference sequence). The CDR3 has 13 residues. Deletions cut 2 bases from V and 6 bases from J, with 8 bases between. CDR3 region: CASSLALGNEQFF. CDR3 in DNA: TGTGCCAGCAGTTTAGCGCTGGGCAATGAGCAGTTCTTC.

The chain links TRBV6-6 to TRBJ1-1; possibly TRBD1 for D (5 bases). Germline loops: CDR1 MNHNY, CDR2 SVGAGI (reference sequence). This CDR3 comprises 13 residues. Between the trimmed V and J ends, which lost 2 bases and 4 bases, there was a span of 8 bases. CDR3 in amino acids: CASSYLDSTEAFF. The CDR3 DNA is TGTGCCAGCAGTTACCTAGACAGCACTGAAGCTTTCTTT.

To note about this clone: The sample carries other DNA sequences with the same CDR3. The chain links TRBV29-1 to TRBJ2-3, with a tentative D call TRBD1 (6 bases). The CDR3 extends over 15 amino acids. With 2 bases removed from V and 0 bases from J, the gap between germline ends came to 12 bases. In germline, CDR1 is SQVTM, CDR2 ANQGSEA. Written as DNA, the CDR3 is TGCAGCGTTGAATTGGCAGGGGAAAGCACAGATACGCAGTATTTT. It is translated as CSVELAGESTDTQYF.

The rearrangement joins TRBV4-1 to TRBJ2-1, with 7 bases that match TRBD1. The CDR3 runs 12 residues. Trimming took 1 base from V and 15 from J; bases not matched to a gene: 6. The V gene's germline CDR1 is MGHRA and CDR2 YSYEKL. The CDR3 spells CASSQGQGFWFF. The DNA for the CDR3 is TGCGCCAGCAGCCAAGGACAGGGTTTTTGGTTCTTC.

The CDR3 loop is CASSVGPSGPSIKLETQYF. In DNA form, the CDR3 reads TGTGCCAGCAGCGTAGGGCCTAGCGGGCCTTCGATTAAATTGGAGACCCAGTACTTC. The chain has TRBV9 and TRBJ2-5, with 8 bases lining up with TRBD2. V lost 0 bases, J lost 5 bases, and 18 bases stayed unmatched. Germline values: CDR1 SGDLS, CDR2 YYNGEE. The CDR3 runs to 19 residues.

This chain links TRBV6-1 with TRBJ2-1; TRBD2 matches 12 bases. The V gene end was trimmed by 2 bases and the J gene end by 11 bases; junction bases not matched to a gene: 7. The V gene's germline CDR1 is MNHNS and CDR2 SASEGT. The CDR3 length is 15 residues. CDR3 DNA sequence: TGTGCCAGCAGTGAACTAGCGGGGGGGTCTGGGAAGCAGTTCTTC. Protein sequence: CASSELAGGSGKQFF.

Of note for this clone: Different DNA sequences within this sample yield the same CDR3. The CDR3 is CASSFGQGYEQYF. The CDR3 coding sequence is TGTGCCAGCAGCTTTGGGCAGGGCTACGAGCAGTACTTC. The chain couples TRBV7-9 to TRBJ2-7; D is possibly TRBD1 (5 bases). This CDR3 contains 13 residues. The germline V gene encodes CDR1 SEHNR and CDR2 FQNEAQ (reference sequence). V dropped 3 bases and J dropped 3 bases, with 9 bases sitting between them.

This clone was observed once. The genes are TRBV5-1 and TRBJ1-2; no clear D. The V and J ends lost 2 bases and 5 bases respectively, with 25 bases between them. Germline-derived CDR1 and CDR2 are SGHRS and YFSETQ. The CDR3 is 18 residues long. CDR3 coding DNA: TGCGCCAGCAGCTTAGAATCGGGCCGATCGGAGCATCCATATGGCTACACCTTC. Translation: CASSLESGRSEHPYGYTF.

This chain uses TRBV13 with TRBJ2-1, with TRBD1 as a possible D gene (5 bases). Germline values: CDR1 PRHDT, CDR2 FYEKMQ (reference sequence). Trimming removed 5 bases from V and 5 bases from J, with 13 bases in between. The CDR3 has 14 amino acids. The CDR3 DNA reads as TGTGCCAGCAGCACCTGGACACTTAACAATGAGCAGTTCTTC. It yields the protein CASSTWTLNNEQFF. The full variable domain, with the rest looked up from reference TRBV13 and TRBJ2-1, is AAGVIQSPRHLIKEKRETATLKCYPIPRHDTVYWYQQGPGQDPQFLISFYEKMQSDKGSIPDRFSAQQFSDYHSELNMSSLELGDSALYFCASSTWTLNNEQFFGPGTRLTVL.

The chain links TRBV4-1 to TRBJ2-1, with D perhaps assigned TRBD1 or TRBD2 (5 bases each). Trimming stripped 2 bases from V and 4 bases from J, with 12 bases between. The CDR3 length is 15 residues. Germline lookup yields CDR1 MGHRA and CDR2 YSYEKL. The CDR3 sequence is CASSQKGDLYNEQFF. CDR3 nucleotides: TGCGCCAGCAGCCAAAAAGGGGACCTGTACAATGAGCAGTTCTTC.

This chain joins TRBV4-1 and TRBJ1-2, with unresolved D. V gave up 6 bases and J gave up 6 bases, with 17 bases separating them. This CDR3 has 14 amino acids. Germline CDR1 is MGHRA and CDR2 is YSYEKL. The DNA of the CDR3 is TGCGCCAGCAGGGGTAGTCCAGCCCATCATGGCTACACCTTC. Its protein product is CASRGSPAHHGYTF.

J is TRBJ1-5 and V is TRBV6-1; D might be TRBD1 (6 bases). The CDR3 covers 15 residues. With 1 base removed from V and 2 bases from J, the gap between germline ends came to 9 bases. CDR1 is MNHNS, CDR2 SASEGT, per germline. The CDR3 nucleotides read TGTGCCAGCAGTGAAGACAGGGTCGGCAATCAGCCCCAGCATTTT. Its translation: CASSEDRVGNQPQHF.